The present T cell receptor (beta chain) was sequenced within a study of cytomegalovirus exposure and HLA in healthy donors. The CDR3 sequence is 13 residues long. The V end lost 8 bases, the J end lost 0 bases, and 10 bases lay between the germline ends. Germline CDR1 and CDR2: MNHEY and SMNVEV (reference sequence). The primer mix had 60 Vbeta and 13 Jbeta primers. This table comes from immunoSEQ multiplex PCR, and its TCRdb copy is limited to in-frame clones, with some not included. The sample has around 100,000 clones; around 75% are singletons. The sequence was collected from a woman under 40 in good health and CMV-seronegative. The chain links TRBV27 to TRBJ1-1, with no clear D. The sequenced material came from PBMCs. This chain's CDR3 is CASLGRMNTEAFF. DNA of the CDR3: TGTGCCAGCCTCGGGAGAATGAACACTGAAGCTTTCTTT.